These 25 T cell receptor beta chains were all obtained from the same sample, sequenced in a study of tumor-infiltrating lymphocytes in primary liver carcinoma. A primer matching the constant region was used to make TCR beta cDNA from approximately 500 ng of total RNA. ARM-PCR, slightly modified, supplied the TCR beta libraries through three nested multiplex PCR rounds. TRBV1-TRBV30 forward primers paired with a C-beta reverse primer drove the first two PCR rounds, roughly 10 cycles each. TCRdb itself ran the multiplex PCR reads through MiXCR, one entry per CDR3 protein. This table holds 35,000 to 40,000 distinct CDR3 sequences, around 75% found once. Between about 19 and 34 mg of unsorted bulk tissue served as the source from which RNA and DNA were co-extracted. Sequences were obtained from tumor-adjacent normal liver tissue. These receptors all come from a man aged 35 to 55 with primary liver carcinoma and hepatitis B virus infection.

This clonotype was observed a few times. Possible read error: a much larger clone is one base away. The CDR3 coding sequence is TGTGCCACCAGTGATTTTAGGGGGTCTGAAGTTTTCTTT. It is translated as CATSDFRGSEVFF. This chain connects TRBV24-1 to TRBJ1-1, with D tentatively TRBD1 (6 bases). CDR1 and CDR2 from the germline V gene are KGHDR and SFDVKD. This CDR3 has 13 residues.

The CDR3 coding sequence is TGTGCCAGCAGCTTACTGTCGGGACAGGCCACCGGGGAGCTGTTTTTT. Amino acids: CASSLLSGQATGELFF. V gene TRBV11-1 combines with J gene TRBJ2-2; 8 bases are shared with TRBD1. Trimming at V came to 2 bases and at J to 4 bases, leaving 6 bases not matched to a gene. The germline V gene encodes CDR1 SGHAT and CDR2 FQDESV (reference sequence). The CDR3 runs to 16 residues.

This sequence joins TRBV2 and TRBJ2-7, with D unclear. The CDR3 loop spans 11 amino acids. The germline V gene has CDR1 SNHLY and CDR2 FYNNEI. Trimming took 4 bases from V and 7 from J, leaving 8 bases between them. In DNA form, the CDR3 reads TGTGCCAGCAGTGCCGTGGATGAGCAGTACTTC. Protein sequence: CASSAVDEQYF.

For this clonotype: One junction end does not reproduce the germline sequence, and a read error may be involved. J is TRBJ1-1 and V is TRBV12-3 or TRBV12-4; D is uncertain. The CDR3 is made up of 14 amino acids. CDR3 protein: CPSSSSNANTEAFF. As DNA, the CDR3 is TGTCCCAGCAGCTCTTCCAATGCGAACACTGAAGCTTTCTTT.

This sequence joins TRBV18 and TRBJ1-6; no clear D. This CDR3 region has 16 residues. In germline, CDR1 is KGHSH, CDR2 LQKENI. V shed 5 bases and J shed 6 bases, with 17 bases lying between them. Here the CDR3 reads CASSFSIASGNSPLHF. CDR3 nucleotides: TGTGCCAGCTCATTTTCGATCGCCTCGGGTAATTCACCCCTCCACTTT.

This clonotype was recorded at least ten times. The rearrangement links TRBV5-4 to TRBJ2-5; TRBD2 agrees at 10 bases. Trimming at V came to 5 bases and at J to 9 bases, leaving 19 bases not matched to a gene. Germline CDR1 SGHNT, CDR2 YYREEE (reference sequence). The CDR3 sequence is 17 residues long. CDR3 DNA sequence: TGTGCCAGCAGTCCCACTAGCGGGAAAACTAAAGGGAGACCCCAGTACTTC. It is translated as CASSPTSGKTKGRPQYF.

Details on this clonotype: Germline is not matched at one junction end, which may reflect a read error. The rearrangement uses TRBV6-6 and TRBJ2-1; D ambiguous. The CDR3 is 16 residues long. From germline, CDR1 is MNHNY and CDR2 SVGAGI (reference sequence). Here the CDR3 DNA reads TGTGCCAGCAGTGACTTTATTGGGATTCGGAACAATGAGCAGTCCTTC. It specifies CASSDFIGIRNNEQSF.

V is TRBV11-1 and J is TRBJ2-1, with 11 bases aligning to TRBD2. Germline CDR1 SGHAT, CDR2 FQDESV (reference sequence). Trimming removed 5 bases from V and 0 bases from J; junction bases left unmatched: 9. The CDR3 sequence is 18 residues long. CDR3 protein: CASSLRSLAGGSYNEQFF. Here the CDR3 DNA reads TGTGCCAGCAGCCTCAGGAGCCTAGCGGGAGGCTCCTACAATGAGCAGTTCTTC. Variable domain in full (rest from reference TRBV11-1 and TRBJ2-1): EAEVAQSPRYKITEKSQAVAFWCDPISGHATLYWYRQILGQGPELLVQFQDESVVDDSQLPKDRFSAERLKGVDSTLKIQPAELGDSAMYLCASSLRSLAGGSYNEQFFGPGTRLTVL.

Turning to this clonotype: The junction shows a germline mismatch at one end, possibly a read error. The chain recombines TRBV4-2 with TRBJ2-3; TRBD2 agrees at 11 bases. CDR1 is LGHNA and CDR2 is YNFKEQ in the germline V gene. The CDR3 sequence is 21 residues long. The CDR3 nucleotides read TGTGCCAGTAGCCAAGATTCGGGACTAGCGGCATATCGATTTAACACAGATACGCGGTATTTT. Translating it yields CASSQDSGLAAYRFNTDTRYF.

Remarks on this clonotype: The CDR3 carries no conserved terminal phenylalanine or tryptophan, so it likely arises from a read error. This chain joins TRBV6-1 and TRBJ1-2; 10 bases are a match to TRBD1. Looked up from germline, CDR1 is MNHNS and CDR2 is SASEGT. The CDR3 is 16 residues long. J gave up 4 bases and V 5 bases, and 10 bases lay outside the gene matches. CDR3 sequence: CASSPRTGGNSYGYTL. The CDR3 bases are TGTGCCAGCAGTCCCCGGACAGGGGGTAATTCCTATGGCTACACCTTA.

V gene TRBV7-9 combines with J gene TRBJ2-1, with 8 bases fitting TRBD2. This CDR3 comprises 16 residues. J was trimmed by 7 bases and V by 9 bases; bases with no gene match: 17. Germline V gene lookup returns CDR1 SEHNR and CDR2 FQNEAQ (reference sequence). The CDR3 DNA reads TGTGCCAGTAGCCCGACTGGCGGGAGGTTAAAGAATGAGCAGTTCTTC. Its translation is CASSPTGGRLKNEQFF.

This clonotype appeared a few times. A read error may account for a junction end that differs from germline. The V gene is TRBV6-6, the J gene TRBJ2-1; weak D call: TRBD2 (6 bases). The CDR3 covers 15 residues. Germline V lookup: CDR1 MNHNY, CDR2 SVGAGI (reference sequence). This CDR3 reads CASSYSVETGDEQFF. Here the CDR3 DNA reads TGTGCCAGTAGTTACTCTGTAGAGACGGGAGATGAGCAGTTCTTC.

On this clonotype itself: This is likely a read error, given that the CDR3 carries no conserved phenylalanine or tryptophan at its end. This chain joins TRBV6-6 and TRBJ2-1, with 12 bases aligning to TRBD2. Germline V gene data show CDR1 as MNHNY and CDR2 as SVGAGI (reference sequence). This CDR3 has 17 amino acids. The CDR3 spells CAISPWTSGVSYNEQFV. The CDR3 region has the DNA TGTGCCATCAGTCCCTGGACTAGCGGGGTCTCCTACAATGAGCAGTTCGTC.

This clonotype was counted many times. The chain employs TRBV2 and TRBJ2-3; 12 bases are shared with TRBD2. Germline V gene sequence: CDR1 SNHLY, CDR2 FYNNEI. The CDR3 is made up of 17 amino acids. The V gene end was trimmed by 5 bases and the J gene end by 7 bases; junction bases not matched to a gene: 13. The CDR3 DNA reads as TGTGCCAGCAGTCGGACTAGCGGGGCCCAACTGGGAAATACGCAGTATTTT. Translation: CASSRTSGAQLGNTQYF.

On this clonotype: The conserved phenylalanine or tryptophan is not found at the CDR3 terminus, so this likely reflects a read error. In DNA form, the CDR3 reads TGTGCCAGCAGCTTAGTAGGGGTAACAGGGAGCAATCAACCCCAGCATCCT. Its protein is CASSLVGVTGSNQPQHP. The V and J genes are TRBV11-2 and TRBJ1-5; possible D gene TRBD1, 6 bases. This CDR3 region has 17 residues. In germline, CDR1 is SGHAT, CDR2 FQNNGV.

To note about this clonotype: Germline is not matched at one junction end, which may reflect a read error. The gene calls are TRBV5-6 and TRBJ2-3; 12 nucleotides match TRBD2. In germline, CDR1 is SGHDT, CDR2 YYEEEE. The CDR3 spans 17 residues. The CDR3, as DNA: TGTGCTAGCAGCCAGAATGGACTAGCGGGGATCACAGATATGCAGTACTTT. It yields the protein CASSQNGLAGITDMQYF.

This clonotype was seen a handful of times. At one boundary the junction diverges from the germline segment, which might be a read error. J is TRBJ2-2 and V is TRBV5-1, with D perhaps TRBD2 (5 bases). Germline V gene lookup returns CDR1 SGHRS and CDR2 YFSETQ. CDR3 size: 14 residues. The CDR3 is CVSSDTDKAGVLFF. The CDR3 DNA reads as TGCGTCAGCAGCGACACCGATAAGGCCGGGGTGCTGTTTTTT.

The gene calls are TRBV11-2 and TRBJ2-3; a possible D gene is TRBD2 (5 bases). Germline CDR1 reads SGHAT; CDR2 reads FQNNGV. V was shortened by 7 bases and J by 2 bases, with 19 bases between the two germline ends. This CDR3 region has 16 residues. The CDR3 reads CASISRSTGNTDTQYF. The CDR3 DNA reads as TGTGCCAGCATCAGTAGAAGTACCGGGAACACAGATACGCAGTATTTT.

A remark on this clonotype: Germline and junction disagree at one end, which may indicate a read error. The V call is TRBV5-1, the J call TRBJ2-3, with 9 bases aligning to TRBD2. The CDR3 covers 15 residues. Germline V gene data show CDR1 as SGHRS and CDR2 as YFSETQ. The CDR3 is CASSPLAGPTGSQYF. CDR3 nucleotide sequence: TGTGCCAGCAGCCCCCTAGCGGGACCCACGGGGTCGCAGTATTTT. The full variable domain, rest sourced from reference TRBV5-1 and TRBJ2-3, is KAGVTQTPRYLIKTRGQQVTLSCSPISGHRSVSWYQQTPGQGLQFLFEYFSETQRNKGNFPGRFSGRQFSNSRSEMNVSTLELGDSALYLCASSPLAGPTGSQYFGPGTRLTVL.

Comments on this clonotype: Because the CDR3 is missing its conserved closing phenylalanine or tryptophan, this is likely a read error. The genes are TRBV2 and TRBJ2-7; D may be TRBD1 (6 bases). There are 14 residues in the CDR3. Germline loops: CDR1 SNHLY, CDR2 FYNNEI. The CDR3 DNA sequence: TGTGCCGGCAGTGAAGGAGTAAGGACAGCCGAGCAGTACTTA. Protein sequence: CAGSEGVRTAEQYL.

Turning to this clonotype: Germline is not matched at one junction end, which may reflect a read error. This chain joins TRBV7-2 and TRBJ2-3; D possibly corresponds to TRBD2 (6 bases). The CDR3 spans 15 residues. Germline V gene data show CDR1 as SGHTA and CDR2 as FQGNSA. Here the CDR3 reads CASSSQLVGGDSQYF. The CDR3 nucleotides read TGTGCCAGCAGCTCCCAACTAGTGGGAGGAGATTCGCAGTATTTT.

Concerning this clonotype: At one end the junction does not follow the germline gene, possibly because of a read error. The chain links TRBV4-2 to TRBJ1-1; D call uncertain. The CDR3 consists of 11 residues. Germline values: CDR1 LGHNA, CDR2 YNFKEQ. In DNA form, the CDR3 reads TGTGCCAGCGACCCGGGAATTGAAGCATTCTTT. Amino acids: CASDPGIEAFF.

As regards this clonotype: It may be a read error: a sequence one base away is much more abundant. The V call is TRBV2, the J call TRBJ2-1, with 11 bases fitting TRBD1. The CDR3 spans 15 residues. Germline V gene data show CDR1 as SNHLY and CDR2 as FYNNEI. The J segment lost 11 bases and the V segment lost 10 bases, leaving 16 bases of the junction unmatched. CDR3 DNA sequence: TGTGCCACCCGTGACCCGGGACAGGGGGGTAATAAGCAGTTCTTC. This translates into CATRDPGQGGNKQFF.

There are a few counts of this clonotype. The chain combines TRBV20-1 with TRBJ1-5; possible D gene TRBD1, 5 bases. The CDR3 is 12 residues long. The germline V and J ends were trimmed by 5 bases and 1 base, with 6 bases remaining between them. CDR1 and CDR2 (germline): DFQATT, SNEGSKA (reference sequence). The CDR3 DNA follows: TGCAGTGCTGGGGACAGCAATCAGCCCCAGCATTTT. This encodes CSAGDSNQPQHF.

The genes are TRBV4-1 and TRBJ2-3; 9 nucleotides align to TRBD2. J was trimmed by 5 bases and V by 4 bases; bases with no gene match: 7. CDR1 is MGHRA and CDR2 is YSYEKL in the germline V gene. CDR3 length equals 15 residues. The CDR3 nucleotides are TGCGCCAGCAGCCCGGCTAGCGGGATTATAGATACGCAGTATTTT. Translating gives CASSPASGIIDTQYF.